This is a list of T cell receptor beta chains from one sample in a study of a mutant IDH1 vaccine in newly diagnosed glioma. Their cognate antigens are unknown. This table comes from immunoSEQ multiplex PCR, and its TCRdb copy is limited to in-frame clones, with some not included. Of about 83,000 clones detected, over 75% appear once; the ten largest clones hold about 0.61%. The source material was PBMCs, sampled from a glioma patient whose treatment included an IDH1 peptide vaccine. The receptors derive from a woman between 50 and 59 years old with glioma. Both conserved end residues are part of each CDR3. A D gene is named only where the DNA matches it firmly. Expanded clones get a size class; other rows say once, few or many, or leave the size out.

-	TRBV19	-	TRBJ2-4	CASSIIAKNIQYF	TGTGCCAGTAGTATTATAGCCAAAAACATTCAGTACTTC
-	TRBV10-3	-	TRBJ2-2	CAISDTKNTGELFF	TGTGCCATCAGTGACACCAAGAACACCGGGGAGCTGTTTTTT
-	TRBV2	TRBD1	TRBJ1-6	CASNGQGAYNSPLHF	TGTGCCAGCAACGGACAGGGGGCTTATAATTCACCCCTCCACTTT
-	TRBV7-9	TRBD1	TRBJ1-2	CASSFSGTANYGYTF	TGTGCCAGCAGCTTTTCCGGGACAGCGAACTATGGCTACACCTTC
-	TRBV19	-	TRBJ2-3	CASRGENPTDTQYF	TGTGCCAGTAGGGGGGAGAACCCCACAGATACGCAGTATTTT
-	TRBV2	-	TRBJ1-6	CASKVGSSYNSPLHF	TGTGCCAGCAAGGTCGGGAGCTCCTATAATTCACCCCTCCACTTT
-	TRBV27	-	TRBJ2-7	CASSTASYEQYF	TGTGCCAGCAGTACTGCATCCTACGAGCAGTACTTC
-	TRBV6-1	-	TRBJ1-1	CASGRVGDTEAFF	TGTGCCAGCGGAAGGGTAGGAGACACTGAAGCTTTCTTT
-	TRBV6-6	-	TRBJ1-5	CASSSTVGGGHQPQHF	TGTGCCAGCAGCTCGACGGTTGGGGGGGGGCATCAGCCCCAGCATTTT
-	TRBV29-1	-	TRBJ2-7	CSVIRGDYEQYF	TGCAGCGTTATCAGGGGCGACTACGAGCAGTACTTC
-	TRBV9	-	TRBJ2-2	CASSVVGARSGELFF	TGTGCCAGCAGCGTAGTTGGGGCGAGGAGCGGGGAGCTGTTTTTT
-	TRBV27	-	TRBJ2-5	CASRQEAGTQYF	TGTGCCAGCAGGCAGGAGGCGGGGACCCAGTACTTC
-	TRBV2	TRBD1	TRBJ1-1	CASCWTGNTEAFF	TGTGCCAGCTGCTGGACAGGGAACACTGAAGCTTTCTTT
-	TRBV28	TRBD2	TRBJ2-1	CASRPVAGAYNEQFF	TGTGCCAGCAGGCCGGTAGCGGGAGCGTACAATGAGCAGTTCTTC
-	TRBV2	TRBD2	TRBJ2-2	CASSKLAWNTGELFF	TGTGCCAGCAGTAAACTAGCGTGGAACACCGGGGAGCTGTTTTTT
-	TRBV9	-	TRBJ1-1	CASSVLGTSNTEAFF	TGTGCCAGCAGCGTCCTAGGGACATCAAACACTGAAGCTTTCTTT
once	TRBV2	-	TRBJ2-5	CASSEALRARGETQYF	TGTGCCAGCAGTGAAGCGTTGAGGGCCCGAGGAGAGACCCAGTACTTC
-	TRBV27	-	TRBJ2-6	CASGKASLSGANVLTF	TGTGCCAGCGGAAAGGCCTCCCTCTCTGGGGCCAACGTCCTGACTTTC
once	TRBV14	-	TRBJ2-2	CASSQSARTGELFF	TGTGCCAGCAGCCAATCGGCTAGAACCGGGGAGCTGTTTTTT
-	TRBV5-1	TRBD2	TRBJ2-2	CASSATSGGPYGGELFF	TGCGCCAGCAGCGCGACTAGCGGGGGGCCTTATGGCGGGGAGCTGTTTTTT
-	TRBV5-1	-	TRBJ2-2	CASRLDAGELFF	TGCGCCAGCAGGTTGGACGCCGGGGAGCTGTTTTTT
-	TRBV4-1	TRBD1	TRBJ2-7	CASSQGVKGASILYEQYF	TGCGCCAGCAGCCAAGGAGTGAAGGGGGCGTCTATTCTCTACGAGCAGTACTTC
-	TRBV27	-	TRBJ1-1	CASSPSRGFSYQGTEAFF	TGTGCCAGCAGTCCCAGTAGGGGCTTTTCCTACCAAGGCACTGAAGCTTTCTTT
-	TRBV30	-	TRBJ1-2	CAWSREGGGYGYTF	TGTGCCTGGAGCCGTGAAGGGGGGGGCTATGGCTACACCTTC
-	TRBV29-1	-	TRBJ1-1	CSVGFVNTEAFF	TGCAGCGTTGGATTTGTGAACACTGAAGCTTTCTTT
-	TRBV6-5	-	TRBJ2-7	CASSYLGDGTYEQYF	TGTGCCAGCAGTTACTTGGGGGATGGAACCTACGAGCAGTACTTC
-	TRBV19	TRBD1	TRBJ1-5	CASSIQGASNQPQHF	TGTGCCAGTAGTATACAGGGGGCGAGCAATCAGCCCCAGCATTTT
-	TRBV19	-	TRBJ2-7	CASSTAGTLYEQYF	TGTGCCAGTAGTACCGCCGGGACCCTCTACGAGCAGTACTTC
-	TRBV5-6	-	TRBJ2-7	CASSLDDYEQYF	TGTGCCAGCAGCCTCGACGACTACGAGCAGTACTTC
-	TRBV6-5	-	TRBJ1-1	CASSYATWREAFF	TGTGCCAGCAGTTACGCGACTTGGAGGGAAGCTTTCTTT
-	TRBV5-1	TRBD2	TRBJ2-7	CASRLGPSGVYEQYF	TGCGCCAGCAGGCTCGGGCCTAGCGGGGTCTACGAGCAGTACTTC
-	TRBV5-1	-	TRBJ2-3	CASSVDSYTDTQYF	TGCGCCAGCAGCGTGGACAGTTACACAGATACGCAGTATTTT
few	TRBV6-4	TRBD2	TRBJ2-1	CASSLSGSAYNEQFF	TGTGCCAGCAGTCTTAGCGGGAGCGCCTACAATGAGCAGTTCTTC
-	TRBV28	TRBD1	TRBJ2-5	CASSLGGQGKETQYF	TGTGCCAGCAGTTTGGGGGGACAGGGGAAAGAGACCCAGTACTTC
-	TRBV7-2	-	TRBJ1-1	CASSLVRRVNTEAFF	TGTGCCAGCAGCTTAGTGAGACGGGTGAACACTGAAGCTTTCTTT
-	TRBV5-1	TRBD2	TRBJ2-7	CASTQAGGSYEQYF	TGCGCCAGCACCCAAGCGGGAGGGTCCTACGAGCAGTACTTC